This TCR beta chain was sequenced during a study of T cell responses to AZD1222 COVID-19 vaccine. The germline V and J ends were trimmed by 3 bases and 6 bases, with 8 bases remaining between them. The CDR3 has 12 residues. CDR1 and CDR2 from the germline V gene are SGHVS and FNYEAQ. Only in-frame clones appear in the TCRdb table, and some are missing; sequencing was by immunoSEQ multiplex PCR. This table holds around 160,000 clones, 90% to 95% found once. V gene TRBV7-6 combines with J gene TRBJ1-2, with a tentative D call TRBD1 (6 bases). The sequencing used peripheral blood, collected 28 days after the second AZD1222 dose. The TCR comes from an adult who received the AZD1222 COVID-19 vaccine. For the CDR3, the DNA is TGTGCCAGCAGCTTGGACAGAAATGGCTACACCTTC. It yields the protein CASSLDRNGYTF.